Each of the 20 T cell receptor beta chains below was sequenced from the same sample in a study of T-cell reconstitution after alpha-beta-depleted transplantation in children. Library preparation (for TCRbeta) was performed with unique molecular identifiers. Using its own MiXCR run on the PCR reads, TCRdb lists one record per CDR3 protein. The data contain approximately 500,000 distinct CDR3 sequences, approximately 10% of them seen just once; the ten biggest clones take up 2% to 2.5%. Sequences were derived from PBMCs, sampled before TCRalphabeta/CD19-depleted stem cell transplant. The receptors were sampled from a child under 10 years old with inherited bone marrow failure, due to receive a stem cell transplant.

Many counts were recorded for this clonotype. The gene calls are TRBV4-3 and TRBJ2-1; TRBD2 matches at 10 bases. The CDR3 is 19 residues long. The ends lost 4 bases at V and 4 bases at J; junction bases unmatched: 16. Per the germline V gene, CDR1 is LGHNA and CDR2 is YSLEER. The CDR3 bases are TGCGCCAGCAGCCGATTGGGACTAGCGCCTACCCTACCATACAATGAGCAGTTCTTC. Translating it yields CASSRLGLAPTLPYNEQFF.

The chain couples TRBV4-2 to TRBJ2-7; possible D gene TRBD2, 5 bases. V was shortened by 0 bases and J by 6 bases, with 18 bases between the two germline ends. Per germline, CDR1 LGHNA and CDR2 YNFKEQ. CDR3 length equals 16 residues. The CDR3 nucleotides are TGTGCCAGCAGCCAAGACGGGATTACGGGATGGTTCGAGCAGTACTTC. Amino acids: CASSQDGITGWFEQYF.

This clonotype was observed a handful of times. The CDR3 coding sequence is TGCGCCAGCAGTGACCCCCCAGAGGATGAGCAGTTCTTC. It is translated as CASSDPPEDEQFF. The rearrangement links TRBV10-1 to TRBJ2-1, with D unresolved. CDR3 length: 13 amino acids. Germline assignment: CDR1 WNHNN and CDR2 SYGVQD (reference sequence). V was shortened by 3 bases and J by 8 bases, with 11 bases between the two germline ends.

In its sample, this clonotype was seen a few times. The rearrangement links TRBV7-2 to TRBJ2-7; the match to TRBD1 covers 8 bases. V lost 4 bases, J lost 4 bases, and 9 bases stayed unmatched. The germline CDR1 and CDR2 sequences are SGHTA and FQGNSA. This CDR3 contains 15 residues. The chain's CDR3 is CASSSRPGGAYEQYF. In nucleotides, the CDR3 is TGTGCCAGCAGCTCCCGCCCAGGGGGCGCGTACGAGCAGTACTTC.

About this clonotype itself: Being one base from a much bigger clone, this may be a read error. The chain employs TRBV20-1 and TRBJ1-1, with D unresolved. Germline CDR1 DFQATT, CDR2 SNEGSKA (reference sequence). The ends were cut back, 7 bases at V and 1 base at J, with 10 bases in the middle. The CDR3 has 12 residues. CDR3 nucleotide sequence: TGCAGTGGCGGGGTGTCGAACACTGAAGCTTTCTTT. This gives the protein CSGGVSNTEAFF.

J is TRBJ2-7 and V is TRBV20-1, with 7 bases that match TRBD1. V trimming: 1 base; J trimming: 3 bases; junction bases outside the gene matches: 9. CDR1 DFQATT and CDR2 SNEGSKA come from the germline V gene (reference sequence). The CDR3 has 15 residues. The CDR3 region is CSARVPDRVGYEQYF. CDR3 nucleotides: TGCAGTGCTAGAGTACCAGACAGGGTAGGCTACGAGCAGTACTTC.

This clonotype was counted ten times or more. The chain combines TRBV6-5 with TRBJ1-4; TRBD1 matches at 9 bases. The J segment lost 5 bases and the V segment lost 4 bases, leaving 5 bases of the junction unmatched. Germline V gene sequence: CDR1 MNHEY, CDR2 SVGAGI. The CDR3 is 15 amino acids. The CDR3 DNA reads TGTGCCAGCAGTTCCGAGACAGGGGGAAATGAAAAACTGTTTTTT. Translated: CASSSETGGNEKLFF.

This clonotype came up many times. CDR3 region: CASSQDAGLDYEQYF. In DNA, the CDR3 is TGCGCCAGCAGCCAAGATGCTGGACTAGACTACGAGCAGTACTTC. V gene TRBV4-3 combines with J gene TRBJ2-7, with 7 bases identical to TRBD2. Trimming at V came to 0 bases and at J to 3 bases, leaving 5 bases not matched to a gene. The CDR3 is 15 amino acids. Germline CDR1 reads LGHNA; CDR2 reads YSLEER.

At least ten counts were recorded for this clonotype. The chain uses TRBV29-1 and TRBJ1-2; 7 bases map to TRBD1. This CDR3 has 14 residues. Trimming removed 3 bases from V and 8 bases from J; junction bases left unmatched: 12. Germline assignment: CDR1 SQVTM and CDR2 ANQGSEA. The CDR3 region has the DNA TGCAGCGTTGATTTTGACTCCCGAGGGGGCGGCTACACCTTC. It codes for CSVDFDSRGGGYTF.

This clonotype was observed many times. V gene TRBV20-1 combines with J gene TRBJ1-5; D gene uncertain. V lost 3 bases and J lost 5, with 11 bases in between. Looked up from germline, CDR1 is DFQATT and CDR2 is SNEGSKA (reference sequence). CDR3 length: 13 amino acids. The CDR3 DNA sequence: TGCAGTGCTAGGGTCATATCAGATCAGCCCCAGCATTTT. It specifies CSARVISDQPQHF.

The chain has TRBV24-1 and TRBJ2-5; D ambiguous. Deletions cut 8 bases from V and 2 bases from J, with 8 bases between. CDR3 length equals 12 residues. Germline loops: CDR1 KGHDR, CDR2 SFDVKD. The CDR3 DNA sequence: TGTGCCACCAACGACGGTCAAGAGACCCAGTACTTC. Protein: CATNDGQETQYF.

Many counts were recorded for this clonotype. The chain has TRBV5-1 and TRBJ2-2; D gene uncertain. The CDR3 contains 11 residues. V was clipped by 4 bases and J by 6 bases, with 4 bases between them. The germline V gene has CDR1 SGHRS and CDR2 YFSETQ. CDR3 sequence (DNA): TGCGCCAGCAGCACATCCGGGGAGCTGTTTTTT. Its protein product is CASSTSGELFF.

This clonotype has at least ten counts. The genes are TRBV27 and TRBJ1-6; D call uncertain. Germline CDR1 is MNHEY and CDR2 is SMNVEV (reference sequence). V shed 1 base and J shed 1 base, with 8 bases lying between them. The CDR3 contains 16 residues. Here the CDR3 reads CASSLWRGSYNSPLHF. In DNA, the CDR3 is TGTGCCAGCAGTTTATGGCGGGGTTCCTATAATTCACCCCTCCACTTT.

This clonotype was counted at least ten times. This rearrangement joins TRBV28 to TRBJ2-7; no clear D gene. The V end lost 2 bases, the J end lost 4 bases, and 12 bases lay between the germline ends. The CDR3 has 14 amino acids. Looked up from germline, CDR1 is MDHEN and CDR2 is SYDVKM. Here the CDR3 reads CASSLPSNVYEQYF. The DNA of the CDR3 is TGTGCCAGCAGTTTACCCTCGAATGTATACGAGCAGTACTTC.

The sample holds many counts of this clonotype. V usage is TRBV28 and J usage is TRBJ2-7, with D tentatively TRBD2 (7 bases). This CDR3 region has 17 residues. From germline, CDR1 is MDHEN and CDR2 SYDVKM. The V end was cut by 1 base, the J end by 3 bases, with 19 bases between. CDR3: CASSLLVGEAGHYEQYF. CDR3 in DNA: TGTGCCAGCAGTTTATTGGTCGGAGAAGCGGGACACTACGAGCAGTACTTC.

This clonotype was counted many times. The rearrangement links TRBV12-3 or TRBV12-4 to TRBJ2-1; TRBD1 or TRBD2 may be the D gene (5 bases each). V dropped 3 bases and J dropped 14 bases, with 23 bases sitting between them. The CDR3 consists of 15 residues. CDR3 nucleotide sequence: TGTGCCAGCAGTTTTTCCCAGGGTGGGGGACCCGTGGAGTTCTTC. Amino acids: CASSFSQGGGPVEFF.

The genes are TRBV11-2 and TRBJ2-2; the match to TRBD2 covers 11 bases. Germline values: CDR1 SGHAT, CDR2 FQNNGV. The CDR3 length is 22 residues. J gave up 6 bases and V 1 base, and 22 bases lay outside the gene matches. The CDR3 is CASSLVRGTSGGSRVFPGELFF. CDR3 coding DNA: TGTGCCAGCAGCTTAGTTCGGGGGACTAGCGGCGGGTCAAGAGTATTCCCCGGGGAGCTGTTTTTT.

There are many counts of this clonotype. J is TRBJ2-3 and V is TRBV2; D possibly matches TRBD1 or TRBD2 (5 bases each). Germline V CDR1 and CDR2: SNHLY, FYNNEI. The CDR3 spans 16 residues. V was shortened by 1 base and J by 5 bases, with 16 bases between the two germline ends. This CDR3 reads CASSEVFLGEIDTQYF. The CDR3 region has the DNA TGTGCCAGCAGTGAAGTCTTTCTGGGGGAGATAGATACGCAGTATTTT.

This clonotype was picked up many times. This chain joins TRBV18 and TRBJ2-7, with 8 bases fitting TRBD1. CDR3 size: 13 residues. Germline CDR1 KGHSH, CDR2 LQKENI. J gave up 6 bases and V 6 bases, and 7 bases lay outside the gene matches. The chain's CDR3 is CASSQSTGVEQYF. The CDR3 coding sequence is TGTGCCAGCTCCCAATCGACAGGGGTCGAGCAGTACTTC.

This clonotype was observed at least ten times. V gene TRBV28 combines with J gene TRBJ2-1, with 12 bases aligning to TRBD2. V gave up 8 bases and J gave up 7 bases; unmatched junction bases: 9. The CDR3 runs to 15 residues. Germline loops: CDR1 MDHEN, CDR2 SYDVKM. For the CDR3, the DNA is TGTGCCAGCTCACAGACTAGCGGGAGCTGGAATGAGCAGTTCTTC. It encodes CASSQTSGSWNEQFF.